These 32 T cell receptor beta chains were sequenced from one sample in a study of OX40 agonist ivuxolimab in advanced cancers. Measured with immunoSEQ multiplex PCR; TCRdb has only the in-frame clones, and not every one. The table lists about 29,000 clones, about nine tenths of them singletons. The sample consisted of CD4+ or CD8+ T cells sorted from blood, taken in a trial of the OX40 agonist ivuxolimab. These receptors were collected from an adult with an advanced solid tumor such as melanoma, head and neck, liver or kidney cancer.

V is TRBV9 and J is TRBJ2-2; no clear D gene. This CDR3 spans 12 amino acids. The V gene's germline CDR1 is SGDLS and CDR2 YYNGEE. V was shortened by 4 bases and J by 6 bases, with 7 bases between the two germline ends. DNA for the CDR3: TGTGCCAGCAGCCCGCGATCCGGGGAGCTGTTTTTT. Protein product: CASSPRSGELFF. The full variable domain, with the rest looked up from reference TRBV9 and TRBJ2-2, is DSGVTQTPKHLITATGQRVTLRCSPRSGDLSVYWYQQSLDQGLQFLIQYYNGEERAKGNILERFSAQQFPDLHSELNLSSLELGDSALYFCASSPRSGELFFGEGSRLTVL.

The chain is built from TRBV2 and TRBJ1-1, with a possible D match to TRBD1 (6 bases). The CDR3 extends over 14 amino acids. The V and J ends lost 6 bases and 1 base respectively, with 12 bases between them. Germline V gene data show CDR1 as SNHLY and CDR2 as FYNNEI. The CDR3 spells CASSSTGANTEAFF. CDR3 sequence (DNA): TGTGCCAGCAGCTCGACAGGAGCGAACACTGAAGCTTTCTTT. Filled out from reference TRBV2 and TRBJ1-1, the complete variable domain reads EPEVTQTPSHQVTQMGQEVILRCVPISNHLYFYWYRQILGQKVEFLVSFYNNEISEKSEIFDDQFSVERPDGSNFTLKIRSTKLEDSAMYFCASSSTGANTEAFFGQGTRLTVV.

V usage is TRBV9 and J usage is TRBJ1-1; 7 nucleotides agree with TRBD1. This CDR3 is 11 amino acids long. Germline V gene lookup returns CDR1 SGDLS and CDR2 YYNGEE. V gave up 7 bases and J gave up 11 bases; unmatched junction bases: 8. CDR3 residues: CASSSGTEAFF. For the CDR3, the DNA is TGTGCCAGCTCCTCCGGGACAGAGGCTTTCTTT.

The chain is built from TRBV7-6 and TRBJ2-7; possibly TRBD1 for D (5 bases). V dropped 1 base and J dropped 0 bases, with 16 bases sitting between them. The CDR3 runs 17 residues. Germline V gene data show CDR1 as SGHVS and CDR2 as FNYEAQ. CDR3 in DNA: TGTGCCAGCAGCTTAGGGAGTTACGACAGTGTCTCCTACGAGCAGTACTTC. Translated, it gives CASSLGSYDSVSYEQYF.

The V and J genes are TRBV9 and TRBJ2-2; no clear D gene. CDR1 is SGDLS and CDR2 is YYNGEE in the germline V gene. The CDR3 loop spans 18 amino acids. Deletions cut 2 bases from V and 3 bases from J, with 20 bases between. The CDR3 reads CASSVFEDPSFDTGELFF. CDR3 DNA: TGTGCCAGCAGCGTTTTTGAGGATCCCTCTTTCGACACCGGGGAGCTGTTTTTT.

The gene calls are TRBV5-5 and TRBJ2-1, with 8 bases fitting TRBD2. This CDR3 is built from 15 residues. CDR1 is SGHKS and CDR2 is YYEKEE in the germline V gene (reference sequence). Trimming cost V 4 bases and J 3 bases; bases outside gene matches: 6. The CDR3 reads CASSNLAGGYNEQFF. In nucleotides, the CDR3 is TGTGCCAGCAGCAACCTAGCGGGCGGCTACAATGAGCAGTTCTTC. Variable domain in full (rest from reference TRBV5-5 and TRBJ2-1): DAGVTQSPTHLIKTRGQQVTLRCSPISGHKSVSWYQQVLGQGPQFIFQYYEKEERGRGNFPDRFSARQFPNYSSELNVNALLLGDSALYLCASSNLAGGYNEQFFGPGTRLTVL.

V usage is TRBV7-2 and J usage is TRBJ2-1; TRBD1 aligns across 8 bases. The V gene end was trimmed by 5 bases and the J gene end by 4 bases; junction bases not matched to a gene: 7. The length of the CDR3 is 15 residues. The germline gives CDR1 SGHTA, CDR2 FQGNSA. As DNA, the CDR3 is TGTGCCAGCAGCCCTGACAGGGGAAGGTACAATGAGCAGTTCTTC. Translating gives CASSPDRGRYNEQFF.

The J gene is TRBJ2-7, the V gene TRBV7-8, with TRBD2 matching over 10 bases. Trimming at V came to 1 base and at J to 7 bases, leaving 7 bases not matched to a gene. This CDR3 spans 15 amino acids. Germline loops: CDR1 SGHVS, CDR2 FQNEAQ. CDR3 nucleotides: TGTGCCAGCAGCTTAGGGCTAGCGGGAGAGTTTGAGCAGTACTTC. Protein product: CASSLGLAGEFEQYF. The variable domain in full, with the rest retrieved from reference TRBV7-8 and TRBJ2-7, is GAGVSQSPRYKVAKRGQDVALRCDPISGHVSLFWYQQALGQGPEFLTYFQNEAQLDKSGLPSDRFFAERPEGSVSTLKIQRTQQEDSAVYLCASSLGLAGEFEQYFGPGTRLTVT.

This clone appeared a single time. This chain connects TRBV4-1 to TRBJ2-2, with D perhaps TRBD2 (6 bases). CDR1 and CDR2 (germline): MGHRA, YSYEKL. Deletions cut 4 bases from V and 3 bases from J, with 18 bases between. There are 17 residues in the CDR3. CDR3 region: CASSRYGLLIDTGELFF. CDR3 DNA sequence: TGCGCCAGCAGCCGGTACGGACTACTAATAGACACCGGGGAGCTGTTTTTT.

This clone was observed a single time. The chain carries TRBV25-1 and TRBJ1-4; D uncertain. Per the germline V gene, CDR1 is MGHDK and CDR2 is SYGVNS. This CDR3 is 13 amino acids long. V was pared by 8 bases and J by 2 bases, with 9 bases between. The CDR3 spells CASRGSTNEKLFF. Here the CDR3 DNA reads TGTGCCAGCCGAGGCAGTACTAATGAAAAACTGTTTTTT.

V and J are TRBV7-2 and TRBJ1-6; D gene ambiguous. Per the germline V gene, CDR1 is SGHTA and CDR2 is FQGNSA. This CDR3 contains 17 residues. Trimming stripped 5 bases from V and 2 bases from J, with 16 bases between. The chain's CDR3 is CASSLIGPPAYNSPLHF. The CDR3 bases are TGTGCCAGCAGCCTTATCGGGCCTCCGGCCTATAATTCACCCCTCCACTTT.

The chain joins TRBV13 to TRBJ2-1; a possible D gene is TRBD2 (5 bases). Trimming stripped 5 bases from V and 6 bases from J, with 17 bases between. Germline V gene data show CDR1 as PRHDT and CDR2 as FYEKMQ (reference sequence). This CDR3 is built from 15 residues. CDR3 protein: CASSPGLARANEQFF. For the CDR3, the DNA is TGTGCCAGCAGCCCGGGCTTAGCGAGGGCCAATGAGCAGTTCTTC.

A remark on this clone: At one boundary the junction diverges from the germline segment, which might be a read error. This rearrangement joins TRBV4-3 to TRBJ2-1; no clear D. This CDR3 has 15 residues. Germline assignment: CDR1 LGHNA and CDR2 YSLEER. CDR3 loop: CTSSQDSSPRDEQFF. The CDR3 DNA reads TGCACCAGCAGCCAAGATTCCAGCCCAAGGGATGAGCAGTTCTTC.

The gene calls are TRBV19 and TRBJ2-7; either TRBD1 or TRBD2 may supply D (6 bases each). V was pared by 4 bases and J by 6 bases, with 22 bases between. The CDR3 runs 16 residues. Germline loops: CDR1 LNHDA, CDR2 SQIVND (reference sequence). The CDR3 is CASSKGGGTGLTEQYF. The CDR3 bases are TGTGCCAGTAGTAAGGGGGGCGGAACGGGTCTGACCGAGCAGTACTTC.

The CDR3 sequence: CASSQESRTGYIFNGYTF. The DNA of the CDR3 is TGCGCCAGCAGCCAAGAATCGAGAACAGGCTATATATTTAATGGCTACACCTTC. The V and J genes are TRBV4-1 and TRBJ1-2; perhaps TRBD1 as D (5 bases). The CDR3 runs to 18 residues. The V end was cut by 0 bases, the J end by 6 bases, with 23 bases between. CDR1 is MGHRA and CDR2 is YSYEKL in the germline V gene.

The chain recombines TRBV14 with TRBJ2-7; D may be TRBD2 (6 bases). The CDR3 is 15 amino acids. Germline CDR1 reads SGHDN; CDR2 reads FVKESK. The V gene lost 0 bases and the J gene lost 3 bases, with 12 bases spanning the gap. This CDR3 reads CASSQDGGGVYEQYF. CDR3 sequence (DNA): TGTGCCAGCAGCCAAGACGGCGGAGGGGTCTACGAGCAGTACTTC. Based on the CDR3 plus reference TRBV14 and TRBJ2-7, the full variable domain is EAGVTQFPSHSVIEKGQTVTLRCDPISGHDNLYWYRRVMGKEIKFLLHFVKESKQDESGMPNNRFLAERTGGTYSTLKVQPAELEDSGVYFCASSQDGGGVYEQYFGPGTRLTVT.

In nucleotides, the CDR3 is TGCGCCAGCAGCCCTCGAGGCGGCCCCCAGCAGTTCTTC. This codes for CASSPRGGPQQFF. The chain has TRBV5-1 and TRBJ2-1; the D is unclear. Trimming removed 4 bases from V and 11 bases from J, with 16 bases in between. This CDR3 spans 13 amino acids. Germline CDR1 is SGHRS and CDR2 is YFSETQ. Looking up the rest from reference TRBV5-1 and TRBJ2-1 gives the full variable domain: KAGVTQTPRYLIKTRGQQVTLSCSPISGHRSVSWYQQTPGQGLQFLFEYFSETQRNKGNFPGRFSGRQFSNSRSEMNVSTLELGDSALYLCASSPRGGPQQFFGPGTRLTVL.

The chain uses TRBV25-1 and TRBJ1-1; a weak D match, TRBD1 (6 bases). Germline CDR1 and CDR2: MGHDK and SYGVNS. The V end was cut by 3 bases, the J end by 3 bases, with 17 bases between. CDR3 length: 16 amino acids. CDR3 nucleotides: TGTGCCAGCAGTGATATCAAGGGGGTGGCGTACACTGAAGCTTTCTTT. Amino acid sequence: CASSDIKGVAYTEAFF.

The chain links TRBV2 to TRBJ2-1; 11 bases line up with TRBD2. The CDR3 is made up of 15 amino acids. V trimming: 8 bases; J trimming: 8 bases; junction bases outside the gene matches: 11. Germline V lookup: CDR1 SNHLY, CDR2 FYNNEI. The chain's CDR3 is CASRFTSGSPDEQFF. The CDR3 nucleotides are TGTGCCAGCCGATTTACTAGCGGGAGTCCTGATGAGCAGTTCTTC.

This clone was recorded a few times. The chain links TRBV12-5 to TRBJ2-4; D possibly corresponds to TRBD1 (6 bases). Germline assignment: CDR1 LGHNT and CDR2 FRNRAP. This CDR3 region has 13 residues. V gave up 1 base and J gave up 13 bases, with 14 bases separating them. The CDR3 region has the DNA TGTGCTAGTGGTTTGGAAGGCAAAGGGGGACAGTACTTC. Its translation is CASGLEGKGGQYF.

V is TRBV7-3 and J is TRBJ1-1, with TRBD1 identical over 8 bases. This CDR3 has 14 residues. The V and J ends lost 2 bases and 11 bases, in that order; junction bases with no gene match: 10. The germline V gene has CDR1 SGHTA and CDR2 FQGTGA. CDR3 coding DNA: TGTGCCAGCAGCTTATTAGGACAGGGCGACGAGGCTTTCTTT. As protein: CASSLLGQGDEAFF.

The chain uses TRBV11-2 and TRBJ1-3; D remains unclear. This CDR3 is built from 15 residues. The ends were cut back, 1 base at V and 0 bases at J, with 7 bases in the middle. CDR1 is SGHAT and CDR2 is FQNNGV in the germline V gene. The CDR3 is CASSLVEGSGNTIYF. In nucleotides, the CDR3 is TGTGCCAGCAGCTTAGTGGAGGGCTCTGGAAACACCATATATTTT.

The rearrangement links TRBV27 to TRBJ2-1; D unclear. This CDR3 has 13 amino acids. The germline CDR1 and CDR2 sequences are MNHEY and SMNVEV (reference sequence). The germline V and J ends were trimmed by 4 bases and 4 bases, with 8 bases remaining between them. The CDR3 DNA reads as TGTGCCAGCAGTTACGAAGGGTACAATGAGCAGTTCTTC. Translated: CASSYEGYNEQFF.

The chain recombines TRBV7-3 with TRBJ1-1; D gene uncertain. Germline lookup yields CDR1 SGHTA and CDR2 FQGTGA. This CDR3 is 15 amino acids long. The V end was cut by 0 bases, the J end by 5 bases, with 13 bases between. CDR3 sequence (DNA): TGTGCCAGCAGCTTAACGGCTGGGTCGGGTACTGAAGCTTTCTTT. Residues: CASSLTAGSGTEAFF.

This clone counts as medium-sized. The genes are TRBV7-9 and TRBJ2-1; D is perhaps TRBD1 or TRBD2 (5 bases each). The CDR3 runs to 16 residues. Looked up from germline, CDR1 is SEHNR and CDR2 is FQNEAQ (reference sequence). Trimming took off 2 bases at V and 4 bases at J, with 15 bases between the two ends. The CDR3 region is CASSLREGLHYNEQFF. In DNA, the CDR3 is TGTGCCAGCAGCTTACGTGAGGGGCTACATTACAATGAGCAGTTCTTC.

The chain joins TRBV7-2 to TRBJ1-5, with a possible D match to TRBD1 (5 bases). Germline V lookup: CDR1 SGHTA, CDR2 FQGNSA. This CDR3 is built from 14 residues. The ends were cut back, 3 bases at V and 2 bases at J, with 8 bases in the middle. CDR3 in amino acids: CASSFQGGNQPQHF. The CDR3 coding sequence is TGTGCCAGCAGCTTTCAGGGCGGCAATCAGCCCCAGCATTTT.

Turning to this clone: This clone may be a read error of a much larger clone one base away. The V gene is TRBV6-1, the J gene TRBJ2-7; D could derive from TRBD1 or TRBD2 (5 bases each). The CDR3 is 14 residues long. CDR1 is MNHNS, CDR2 SASEGT, per germline. CDR3 in amino acids: CAGSAWDGTYEQYF. The CDR3 nucleotides are TGTGCCGGCAGTGCCTGGGACGGGACCTACGAGCAGTACTTC.

V gene TRBV5-5 combines with J gene TRBJ1-2; unclear D gene. This CDR3 spans 16 amino acids. V lost 4 bases and J lost 5, with 21 bases in between. Germline CDR1 is SGHKS and CDR2 is YYEKEE (reference sequence). The CDR3, as DNA: TGTGCCAGCAGCACCTCGCCCCTAATTACTCCTTATGGCTACACCTTC. Protein product: CASSTSPLITPYGYTF.

V and J are TRBV25-1 and TRBJ2-2; 7 nucleotides line up with TRBD1. Germline V gene lookup returns CDR1 MGHDK and CDR2 SYGVNS. V dropped 5 bases and J dropped 2; count of bases not matched to a gene: 11. The CDR3 contains 17 residues. The CDR3 spells CASSTWDSPLNTGELFF. As DNA, the CDR3 is TGTGCCAGCAGTACCTGGGACAGCCCCCTCAACACCGGGGAGCTGTTTTTT.

In its sample, this clone was seen once. This sequence joins TRBV4-1 and TRBJ2-1, with TRBD2 matching over 11 bases. The CDR3 length is 19 residues. V was pared by 0 bases and J by 5 bases, with 12 bases of the junction left unmatched. Germline CDR1 MGHRA, CDR2 YSYEKL. CDR3 loop: CASSQEALAGGPGNNEQFF. DNA for the CDR3: TGCGCCAGCAGCCAAGAAGCGTTAGCGGGAGGGCCCGGAAACAATGAGCAGTTCTTC.

V is TRBV5-6 and J is TRBJ1-3; TRBD1 aligns across 7 bases. The germline V gene has CDR1 SGHDT and CDR2 YYEEEE. Trimming took 7 bases from V and 0 from J; bases not matched to a gene: 4. CDR3 length equals 14 residues. CDR3 coding DNA: TGTGCCAGCTGGGGACAGTACTCTGGAAACACCATATATTTT. Protein product: CASWGQYSGNTIYF.

The chain uses TRBV7-3 and TRBJ2-7; the match to TRBD1 covers 7 bases. The CDR3 sequence is 13 residues long. The V segment lost 5 bases and the J segment 2 bases; nucleotides outside the gene matches: 3. CDR1 and CDR2 (germline): SGHTA, FQGTGA. The CDR3 nucleotides are TGTGCCAGCAGCCACGGGACAGCCTACGAGCAGTACTTC. Amino acids: CASSHGTAYEQYF.